The 7 T cell receptor beta chains listed next were all sequenced from one sample in a study of tissue T cells after allogeneic stem cell transplantation. Sequenced by immunoSEQ multiplex PCR; TCRdb stores in-frame clones only, minus some. The sample lists more than 9,000 clones, 70% occurring once. This material consisted of tissue from the right colon, taken at autopsy. The source of these receptors is a woman aged 18-55 years with breast cancer.

V is TRBV7-9 and J is TRBJ1-1; D may be TRBD1 (5 bases). This CDR3 is 14 amino acids long. CDR1 is SEHNR, CDR2 FQNEAQ, per germline (reference sequence). Trimming stripped 5 bases from V and 7 bases from J, with 17 bases between. The CDR3 reads CASSRSAGPGEAFF. In DNA form, the CDR3 reads TGTGCCAGCAGCCGTTCCGCGGGGCCCGGTGAAGCTTTCTTT.

V gene TRBV2 combines with J gene TRBJ2-7, with 7 bases lining up with TRBD1. In germline, CDR1 is SNHLY, CDR2 FYNNEI. The CDR3 is 13 residues long. V was pared by 6 bases and J by 1 base, with 3 bases of the junction left unmatched. CDR3 in amino acids: CASRLDRSYEQYF. CDR3 in DNA: TGTGCCAGCAGGCTGGACAGGTCCTACGAGCAGTACTTC.

The CDR3 protein is CASTLAGEQGGEQYF. DNA of the CDR3: TGTGCCAGCACCCTGGCCGGGGAACAGGGGGGCGAGCAGTACTTC. The chain employs TRBV7-2 and TRBJ2-7; 8 nucleotides line up with TRBD1. V lost 7 bases to trimming and J lost 6 bases; unmatched junction nucleotides: 14. The germline gives CDR1 SGHTA, CDR2 FQGNSA. The CDR3 is 15 residues long.

This clone was counted a few times. V and J are TRBV6-5 and TRBJ2-7, with D perhaps TRBD2 (7 bases). Germline CDR1 is MNHEY and CDR2 is SVGAGI. This CDR3 has 16 amino acids. V gave up 2 bases and J gave up 4 bases, with 18 bases separating them. The CDR3 sequence: CASSYPSGRGVYEQYF. CDR3 nucleotides: TGTGCCAGCAGTTACCCGAGTGGGAGGGGGGTATACGAGCAGTACTTC.

This clone has more than one count but fewer than ten. V is TRBV7-2 and J is TRBJ1-2; D possibly corresponds to TRBD1 (6 bases). The CDR3 loop spans 14 amino acids. Germline V lookup: CDR1 SGHTA, CDR2 FQGNSA. V dropped 0 bases and J dropped 7 bases, with 12 bases sitting between them. DNA of the CDR3: TGTGCCAGCAGCTTAGCGCAGGGGCCCTCTGGCTACACCTTC. Amino acids: CASSLAQGPSGYTF.

The CDR3 DNA reads as TGTGCCAGCAGCTTAACGTCCCCAGGGGCCACTGGGGCCAACGTCCTGACTTTC. Encoded protein: CASSLTSPGATGANVLTF. The chain carries TRBV7-3 and TRBJ2-6, with a tentative D call TRBD1 (6 bases). Germline V gene data show CDR1 as SGHTA and CDR2 as FQGTGA. CDR3 length: 18 residues. V lost 0 bases and J lost 2, with 14 bases in between.

This rearrangement joins TRBV30 to TRBJ2-3; the D is unclear. CDR3 length: 13 residues. Per the germline V gene, CDR1 is GTSNPN and CDR2 is SVGIG (reference sequence). Trimming stripped 5 bases from V and 1 base from J, with 10 bases between. CDR3 in DNA: TGTGCCTGGGGTACGCAGGGCACAGATACGCAGTATTTT. It encodes CAWGTQGTDTQYF.